These T cell receptor beta chains were read from a single sample in a study of OX40 agonist ivuxolimab in advanced cancers. Here immunoSEQ multiplex PCR was the method, and the copy in TCRdb shows in-frame clones only, minus some. The table has 53,000 or so clones, around 85% seen once. The specimen comprised CD4+ or CD8+ T cells sorted from blood, sampled in a trial of the OX40 agonist ivuxolimab. Receptor source: an adult with an advanced solid tumor such as melanoma, head and neck, liver or kidney cancer. The CDR3 runs from the conserved cysteine through the conserved F or W. A D gene is named only where the DNA matches it firmly. The size entry is marked missing in some rows and otherwise reads once, few, many or a size class.

j_call clone_size d_call v_call cdr3_nt cdr3_aa
TRBJ1-6 once . TRBV5-4 TGTGCCAGCAGCTTGAGGGACTCCTATAATTCACCCCTCCACTTT CASSLRDSYNSPLHF
TRBJ1-6 . . TRBV6-6 TGTGCCAGCAGCCAGGGCCGGGATAATTCACCCCTCCACTTT CASSQGRDNSPLHF
TRBJ2-1 . . TRBV7-2 TGTGCCAGCAGCCCCGAAGTTTACAATGAGCAGTTCTTC CASSPEVYNEQFF
TRBJ2-3 medium-sized TRBD2 TRBV6-1 TGTGCCAGCAGTGAAAGAGGAGCGGGAGTGGGAGATACGCAGTATTTT CASSERGAGVGDTQYF
TRBJ1-1 once . TRBV27 TGTGCCAGCAGTTTTAACAGGGCGGGCACTGAAGCTTTCTTT CASSFNRAGTEAFF
TRBJ2-7 . . TRBV28 TGTGCCAGCAGCCCACCCAGTCGGTACTACGAGCAGTACTTC CASSPPSRYYEQYF
TRBJ1-2 . TRBD1 TRBV5-1 TGCGCCAGCAGCTTGGAAGCTTCGGGACAGACGGGTCGCTACACCTTC CASSLEASGQTGRYTF
TRBJ2-7 . . TRBV28 TGTGCCAGCAGTAGGGCCGGGAGTGGTGACGAGCAGTACTTC CASSRAGSGDEQYF
TRBJ2-1 . TRBD2 TRBV7-6 TGTGCCAGCAGCTTAGGGGGGGGCTCCTACAATGAGCAGTTCTTC CASSLGGGSYNEQFF
TRBJ2-7 . . TRBV6-1 TGTGCCAGCAGTGAAAAGGGGGACCGCGAGCAGTACTTC CASSEKGDREQYF
TRBJ2-7 . TRBD1 TRBV28 TGTGCCAGCAGTTTAAGTGGGACAGGGACCTACGAGCAGTACTTC CASSLSGTGTYEQYF
TRBJ1-3 . . TRBV2 TGTGCCAGCAGTGCGGGACGGAGACAGACTGGAAACACCATATATTTT CASSAGRRQTGNTIYF
TRBJ1-6 . TRBD1 TRBV10-1 TGCGCCAGCTCCGGACAGGAAGTTAATTCACCCCTCCACTTT CASSGQEVNSPLHF
TRBJ1-3 . . TRBV7-2 TGTGCCAGCCAACGACATGGGGGATCCTCTGGAAACACCATATATTTT CASQRHGGSSGNTIYF
TRBJ1-2 . . TRBV4-1 TGCGCCAGCAGCCAAGTGGGAAAAGGACAGAACTATGGCTACACCTTC CASSQVGKGQNYGYTF
TRBJ2-7 . . TRBV5-5 TGTGCCAGCAGCTTGTTGGGTTACGAGCAGTACTTC CASSLLGYEQYF
TRBJ1-4 . . TRBV14 TGTGCCAGCAGCCCCCAGGCACAGAATGAAAAACTGTTTTTT CASSPQAQNEKLFF
TRBJ2-1 . . TRBV2 TGTGCCAGCAGTATGACTGGGACCAGCAATGAGCAGTTCTTC CASSMTGTSNEQFF
TRBJ2-7 . . TRBV30 TGTGCCGGGGAGGGGGGAGGCTCCTACGAGCAGTACTTC CAGEGGGSYEQYF
TRBJ2-7 . . TRBV6-1 TGTGCCAGCAGCCAAGGGGGACTAAAGGTGACCGAGCAGTACTTC CASSQGGLKVTEQYF
TRBJ2-1 . . TRBV5-8 TGTGCCAGCAGCTACCATAATGAGCAGTTCTTC CASSYHNEQFF
TRBJ2-1 few . TRBV25-1 TGTGCCAGCACTGGCCGGGCCGATGAGCAGTTCTTC CASTGRADEQFF
TRBJ2-1 . TRBD2 TRBV15 TGTGCCACCAGCAGAGACCCCGGACTAGCGGACAATGAGCAGTTCTTC CATSRDPGLADNEQFF
TRBJ2-1 few . TRBV6-1 TGTGCCAGCAGTGCCGCGGCGGGATCCTACAATGAGCAGTTCTTC CASSAAAGSYNEQFF
TRBJ1-1 . TRBD1 TRBV11-3 TGTGCCAGCAGCTTAGATGGACAGGACCACACTGAAGCTTTCTTT CASSLDGQDHTEAFF
TRBJ1-1 . . TRBV2 TGTGCCAGCAGTGCCACGATACAAGACGTGAACACTGAAGCTTTCTTT CASSATIQDVNTEAFF
TRBJ2-7 . . TRBV6-5 TGTGCCAGCAGCGCCGGGATAACGGCGAACGAGCAGTACTTC CASSAGITANEQYF
TRBJ1-5 . . TRBV5-5 TGTGCCAGCAGCCGGGTAGGGGGGAGCAATCAGCCCCAGCATTTT CASSRVGGSNQPQHF
TRBJ2-3 . . TRBV2 TGTGCCAGCCTCCGAGACACCACAGATACGCAGTATTTT CASLRDTTDTQYF
TRBJ2-1 . . TRBV7-9 TGTGCCAGCAGCCCGACAGGGAGGGCTGAGCAGTTCTTC CASSPTGRAEQFF
TRBJ2-2 . . TRBV4-1 TGCGCCAGCAGCCAAGATAGAGACGGGGAGCTGTTTTTT CASSQDRDGELFF
TRBJ2-5 . TRBD1 TRBV14 TGTGCCAGCAGCGCCAACAGGGGACAAGAGACCCAGTACTTC CASSANRGQETQYF
TRBJ1-1 . TRBD1 TRBV25-1 TGTGCCAGCAGAGCCCAGGGGGCGACTGAAGCTTTCTTT CASRAQGATEAFF
TRBJ2-1 . TRBD2 TRBV18 TGTGCCAGCTCACCAACGGGGGGAAATGAGCAGTTCTTC CASSPTGGNEQFF
TRBJ1-6 . . TRBV6-1 TGTGCCAGCAGTGAACTACCCAGGAGCTCCTATAATTCACCCCTCCACTTT CASSELPRSSYNSPLHF
TRBJ2-1 . TRBD2 TRBV13 TGTGCCAGCAAGGAGTTAGCGGGAGCAAGTGAGCAGTTCTTC CASKELAGASEQFF
TRBJ2-1 once TRBD2 TRBV18 TGTGCCAGCTCACCACCCATGGCTAGCGGGAGTTTGGTAGATGAGCAGTTCTTC CASSPPMASGSLVDEQFF
TRBJ2-3 . . TRBV5-1 TGCGCCAGCAGCTTGGACAGGTGGACAGATACGCAGTATTTT CASSLDRWTDTQYF
TRBJ1-3 . TRBD1 TRBV27 TGTGCCAGCAGGCCCTGGGACAGGGGGTCCGGGGACACCATATATTTT CASRPWDRGSGDTIYF